Below, 30 T cell receptor beta chains from the same sample are listed, as sequenced in a study of T cell responses to AZD1222 COVID-19 vaccine. TCRdb's copy holds only in-frame clones and misses some; the assay was immunoSEQ multiplex PCR. The sample records 90,000 to 150,000 clones, approximately 87% being singletons. The sample here was peripheral blood, taken on day 0 of AZD1222 vaccination. The receptors were gathered from an adult in good health.

This chain uses TRBV6-5 with TRBJ1-2; 8 bases fit TRBD1. Germline CDR1 and CDR2: MNHEY and SVGAGI. The V segment lost 10 bases and the J segment 8 bases; nucleotides outside the gene matches: 15. This CDR3 contains 14 residues. DNA for the CDR3: TGTGCCATACGTGACAGGGGACTATCTGAAGGCTACACCTTC. Protein product: CAIRDRGLSEGYTF.

J is TRBJ1-2 and V is TRBV19; D is ambiguous. The CDR3 spans 13 residues. The germline V and J ends were trimmed by 3 bases and 4 bases, with 9 bases remaining between them. Germline CDR1 reads LNHDA; CDR2 reads SQIVND (reference sequence). The CDR3 here is CASSIPGPYGYTF. CDR3 nucleotide sequence: TGTGCCAGTAGTATCCCAGGCCCCTATGGCTACACCTTC.

The chain carries TRBV2 and TRBJ1-5; 7 nucleotides agree with TRBD1. The ends lost 6 bases at V and 6 bases at J; junction bases unmatched: 11. The V gene's germline CDR1 is SNHLY and CDR2 FYNNEI. CDR3 length: 15 residues. The CDR3 region is CASRVDRTGIQPQHF. The DNA for the CDR3 is TGTGCCAGCAGAGTGGACAGGACCGGGATTCAGCCCCAGCATTTT. Full variable domain (remainder filled in from reference TRBV2 and TRBJ1-5): EPEVTQTPSHQVTQMGQEVILRCVPISNHLYFYWYRQILGQKVEFLVSFYNNEISEKSEIFDDQFSVERPDGSNFTLKIRSTKLEDSAMYFCASRVDRTGIQPQHFGDGTRLSIL.

The V call is TRBV28, the J call TRBJ1-5, with D uncertain. This CDR3 spans 12 amino acids. Trimming cost V 10 bases and J 6 bases, with 13 bases left between them. CDR1 is MDHEN and CDR2 is SYDVKM in the germline V gene. As DNA, the CDR3 is TGTGCCACCCGGGGTAAAGGTCAGCCCCAGCATTTT. This codes for CATRGKGQPQHF.

The rearrangement joins TRBV19 to TRBJ1-2, with 8 nucleotides matching TRBD1. Germline V lookup: CDR1 LNHDA, CDR2 SQIVND (reference sequence). This CDR3 is 15 amino acids long. The V and J ends lost 5 bases and 4 bases, in that order; junction bases with no gene match: 9. The CDR3 region has the DNA TGTGCCAGTAGTTGGCCACGACAGGGGATCTATGGCTACACCTTC. Translating it yields CASSWPRQGIYGYTF.

The J gene is TRBJ1-4, the V gene TRBV5-1, with 8 bases aligning to TRBD1. The junction had 2 bases not matched to a gene; V was cut back by 4 bases and J by 3 bases. Germline lookup yields CDR1 SGHRS and CDR2 YFSETQ. This CDR3 is 14 amino acids long. CDR3 nucleotides: TGCGCCAGCAGCATACAGGGGGCTAATGAAAAACTGTTTTTT. Its translation is CASSIQGANEKLFF.

The chain links TRBV4-1 to TRBJ1-4, with TRBD1 matching 12 bases. Germline V gene sequence: CDR1 MGHRA, CDR2 YSYEKL. J gave up 7 bases and V 3 bases, and 6 bases lay outside the gene matches. This CDR3 contains 16 residues. CDR3 sequence: CASSQSGTGGVEKLFF. CDR3 coding DNA: TGCGCCAGCAGCCAGTCGGGGACAGGGGGCGTTGAAAAACTGTTTTTT.

The genes are TRBV7-2 and TRBJ2-3; 11 bases agree with TRBD2. CDR1 and CDR2 (germline): SGHTA, FQGNSA. V lost 4 bases to trimming and J lost 6 bases; unmatched junction nucleotides: 6. The length of the CDR3 is 15 residues. The CDR3 DNA sequence: TGTGCCAGCAGCTCTAGCGGGAGGTTGGGGGATACGCAGTATTTT. This codes for CASSSSGRLGDTQYF.

The J gene is TRBJ2-3, the V gene TRBV2; D call uncertain. The ends were cut back, 6 bases at V and 2 bases at J, with 12 bases in the middle. This CDR3 is built from 14 residues. The V gene's germline CDR1 is SNHLY and CDR2 FYNNEI. The DNA of the CDR3 is TGTGCCAGCAGGGGCGGTAGCTACACAGATACGCAGTATTTT. Translation: CASRGGSYTDTQYF. The variable domain in full, completed from reference TRBV2 and TRBJ2-3, reads EPEVTQTPSHQVTQMGQEVILRCVPISNHLYFYWYRQILGQKVEFLVSFYNNEISEKSEIFDDQFSVERPDGSNFTLKIRSTKLEDSAMYFCASRGGSYTDTQYFGPGTRLTVL.

This clone has ten or more counts. V gene TRBV12-3 or TRBV12-4 combines with J gene TRBJ2-5, with a weak D call TRBD1 (5 bases). The CDR3 totals 13 residues. The V end lost 6 bases, the J end lost 3 bases, and 11 bases lay between the germline ends. The CDR3 protein is CASSWGREETQYF. The CDR3 bases are TGTGCCAGCAGCTGGGGCAGGGAAGAGACCCAGTACTTC.

The V gene is TRBV3-1 (or the pseudogene TRBV3-2), the J gene TRBJ1-5, with D maybe TRBD1 (5 bases). The ends were cut back, 1 base at V and 2 bases at J, with 15 bases in the middle. This CDR3 is 17 amino acids long. Germline CDR1 and CDR2: LGHDT and YNNKEL (reference sequence). CDR3 residues: CASSQGGGGTGNQPQHF. In DNA, the CDR3 is TGTGCCAGCAGCCAAGGAGGCGGGGGGACGGGCAATCAGCCCCAGCATTTT.

A few counts support this clone. The chain is built from TRBV6-2 or TRBV6-3 and TRBJ1-5; 8 bases align to TRBD1. V lost 2 bases and J lost 0; bases outside the gene matches: 9. CDR3 length equals 18 residues. In germline, CDR1 is MNHEY, CDR2 SVGEGT. The CDR3, as DNA: TGTGCCAGCAGTTACCCCGGACAGGGACAATATAGCAATCAGCCCCAGCATTTT. This encodes CASSYPGQGQYSNQPQHF.

The V call is TRBV7-9, the J call TRBJ1-6; the D gene is possibly TRBD1 (6 bases). Germline V lookup: CDR1 SEHNR, CDR2 FQNEAQ (reference sequence). V shed 5 bases and J shed 10 bases, with 15 bases lying between them. The CDR3 is made up of 14 amino acids. Here the CDR3 reads CASSPDRNNSPLHF. CDR3 DNA: TGTGCCAGCAGCCCAGACAGGAACAACTCACCCCTCCACTTT. Complete variable domain (other parts from reference TRBV7-9 and TRBJ1-6): DTGVSQNPRHKITKRGQNVTFRCDPISEHNRLYWYRQTLGQGPEFLTYFQNEAQLEKSRLLSDRFSAERPKGSFSTLEIQRTEQGDSAMYLCASSPDRNNSPLHFGNGTRLTVT.

V usage is TRBV5-1 and J usage is TRBJ2-1, with a possible D match to TRBD2 (6 bases). Looked up from germline, CDR1 is SGHRS and CDR2 is YFSETQ. This CDR3 comprises 15 residues. V dropped 4 bases and J dropped 6 bases, with 17 bases sitting between them. The CDR3: CASSHSGVEGNEQFF. Here the CDR3 DNA reads TGCGCCAGCAGCCATAGCGGAGTGGAGGGCAATGAGCAGTTCTTC.

V and J are TRBV5-1 and TRBJ2-7; TRBD2 might be the D (5 bases). The CDR3 has 14 residues. Trimming left V 4 bases short and J 2 bases short, with 13 bases between. Per germline, CDR1 SGHRS and CDR2 YFSETQ. DNA of the CDR3: TGCGCCAGCAGCCACCAGGACGGGACCTACGAGCAGTACTTC. Translated, it gives CASSHQDGTYEQYF.

The CDR3 nucleotides read TGTGCCAGTAGTAGACCGGGACAGGGGTTCACCGGGGAGCTGTTTTTT. As protein: CASSRPGQGFTGELFF. The chain uses TRBV19 and TRBJ2-2; 10 nucleotides align to TRBD1. Per germline, CDR1 LNHDA and CDR2 SQIVND (reference sequence). The CDR3 extends over 16 amino acids. V trimming: 4 bases; J trimming: 4 bases; junction bases outside the gene matches: 6.

V usage is TRBV7-2 and J usage is TRBJ2-7; TRBD1 aligns across 8 bases. CDR3 size: 14 residues. The ends lost 4 bases at V and 2 bases at J; junction bases unmatched: 4. Germline loops: CDR1 SGHTA, CDR2 FQGNSA. The CDR3 protein is CASSSQQGAYEQYF. The CDR3, as DNA: TGTGCCAGCAGCTCCCAACAGGGGGCCTACGAGCAGTACTTC.

The chain carries TRBV7-9 and TRBJ2-5; a weak D match, TRBD1 (6 bases). Germline V gene data show CDR1 as SEHNR and CDR2 as FQNEAQ (reference sequence). The CDR3 covers 15 residues. V was clipped by 4 bases and J by 3 bases, with 15 bases between them. CDR3: CASSSSLGGEETQYF. CDR3 nucleotide sequence: TGTGCCAGCAGCTCTTCCCTAGGGGGAGAAGAGACCCAGTACTTC.

CDR3 in amino acids: CASSEAKGYRREQYF. As DNA, the CDR3 is TGTGCCAGCAGTGAAGCAAAGGGTTACAGACGCGAGCAGTACTTC. The chain is built from TRBV2 and TRBJ2-7; no definite D call. Germline V gives CDR1 SNHLY, CDR2 FYNNEI. CDR3 length: 15 amino acids. Between the trimmed V and J ends, which lost 0 bases and 6 bases, there was a span of 15 bases.

This rearrangement joins TRBV7-9 to TRBJ2-7; 8 bases agree with TRBD1. The germline CDR1 and CDR2 sequences are SEHNR and FQNEAQ (reference sequence). V lost 5 bases, J lost 2 bases, and 8 bases stayed unmatched. This CDR3 contains 15 residues. The CDR3 is CASSLDRVSTYEQYF. CDR3 nucleotides: TGTGCCAGCAGCCTGGACAGGGTTTCAACCTACGAGCAGTACTTC.

The rearrangement uses TRBV28 and TRBJ2-3, with TRBD1 as a possible D gene (6 bases). Germline CDR1 MDHEN, CDR2 SYDVKM. The CDR3 has 12 amino acids. The V gene lost 8 bases and the J gene lost 6 bases, with 12 bases spanning the gap. The CDR3 nucleotides read TGTGCCAGCCGACAGGCACAGGATACGCAGTATTTT. This gives the protein CASRQAQDTQYF.

This rearrangement joins TRBV28 to TRBJ1-3; D unclear. The germline V gene has CDR1 MDHEN and CDR2 SYDVKM. The CDR3 is 11 amino acids. Trimming took 3 bases from V and 8 from J, leaving 5 bases between them. The CDR3 DNA is TGTGCCAGCAGTTTTTTAGACACCATATATTTT. It is translated as CASSFLDTIYF.

J is TRBJ1-5 and V is TRBV19, with TRBD1 as a possible D gene (5 bases). CDR1 LNHDA and CDR2 SQIVND come from the germline V gene (reference sequence). The CDR3 has 15 amino acids. Trimming left V 1 base short and J 4 bases short, with 11 bases between. The CDR3 DNA follows: TGTGCCAGTAGTATAGGTGGACACAATAATCAGCCCCAGCATTTT. As protein: CASSIGGHNNQPQHF.

The chain joins TRBV11-3 to TRBJ2-5; the D call may be TRBD1 or TRBD2 (5 bases each). Germline V gene data show CDR1 as SGHNT and CDR2 as YENEEA. V shed 5 bases and J shed 4 bases, with 11 bases lying between them. The CDR3 is made up of 13 amino acids. The CDR3 coding sequence is TGTGCCAGCAGCCCGAATGGGGGAGAGACCCAGTACTTC. Translated: CASSPNGGETQYF. Full variable domain (rest looked up from reference TRBV11-3 and TRBJ2-5): EAGVVQSPRYKIIEKKQPVAFWCNPISGHNTLYWYLQNLGQGPELLIRYENEEAVDDSQLPKDRFSAERLKGVDSTLKIQPAELGDSAVYLCASSPNGGETQYFGPGTRLLVL.

As to this clone: Germline and junction disagree at one end, which may indicate a read error. The V and J genes are TRBV28 and TRBJ2-7; possible D gene TRBD1, 9 bases. The CDR3 has 12 residues. Germline V gives CDR1 MDHEN, CDR2 SYDVKM. The CDR3 DNA follows: TGTGCCAGCAATACGGGGGGGGACAGGGAACACTTC. This sequence encodes CASNTGGDREHF.

The J gene is TRBJ2-5, the V gene TRBV5-1; D gene ambiguous. The V end lost 0 bases, the J end lost 5 bases, and 11 bases lay between the germline ends. Germline V gene sequence: CDR1 SGHRS, CDR2 YFSETQ. The CDR3 sequence is 14 residues long. Here the CDR3 reads CASSLEGRGETQYF. The CDR3 DNA follows: TGCGCCAGCAGCTTGGAGGGTAGAGGCGAGACCCAGTACTTC.

Only a few counts were recorded for this clone. This chain links TRBV7-8 with TRBJ1-1; 9 bases line up with TRBD1. The CDR3 has 14 amino acids. Germline V gene lookup returns CDR1 SGHVS and CDR2 FQNEAQ. The V and J ends lost 8 bases and 3 bases, in that order; junction bases with no gene match: 7. The CDR3 coding sequence is TGTGCCAGCGGGGAAACAGGGGGCTACACTGAAGCTTTCTTT. The encoded protein is CASGETGGYTEAFF. Filled out from reference TRBV7-8 and TRBJ1-1, the complete variable domain reads GAGVSQSPRYKVAKRGQDVALRCDPISGHVSLFWYQQALGQGPEFLTYFQNEAQLDKSGLPSDRFFAERPEGSVSTLKIQRTQQEDSAVYLCASGETGGYTEAFFGQGTRLTVV.

The chain uses TRBV3-1 (or the pseudogene TRBV3-2) and TRBJ2-3; no clear D gene. Germline CDR1 and CDR2: LGHDT and YNNKEL (reference sequence). V was pared by 3 bases and J by 0 bases, with 7 bases between. The CDR3 is made up of 14 amino acids. The DNA for the CDR3 is TGTGCCAGCAGCCAGGATTCTAGCACAGATACGCAGTATTTT. It encodes CASSQDSSTDTQYF.

The chain recombines TRBV6-1 with TRBJ1-5, with D tentatively TRBD1 (6 bases). This CDR3 spans 14 amino acids. CDR1 and CDR2 (germline): MNHNS, SASEGT. The V end was cut by 3 bases, the J end by 7 bases, with 13 bases between. The CDR3 DNA is TGTGCCAGCAGTGATTCTGGGGGCGGCCAGCCCCAGCATTTT. This sequence encodes CASSDSGGGQPQHF.

The chain carries TRBV2 and TRBJ1-2; a weak D match, TRBD1 (6 bases). The CDR3 spans 19 residues. V gave up 4 bases and J gave up 0 bases, with 24 bases separating them. Looked up from germline, CDR1 is SNHLY and CDR2 is FYNNEI. In DNA form, the CDR3 reads TGTGCCAGCAGTGGAATACAGGGAGAACGAGGGGGGGCTAACTATGGCTACACCTTC. This translates into CASSGIQGERGGANYGYTF. Full variable domain (remainder filled in from reference TRBV2 and TRBJ1-2): EPEVTQTPSHQVTQMGQEVILRCVPISNHLYFYWYRQILGQKVEFLVSFYNNEISEKSEIFDDQFSVERPDGSNFTLKIRSTKLEDSAMYFCASSGIQGERGGANYGYTFGSGTRLTVV.